The clone carrying this T cell receptor beta chain has at least ten counts. What it binds is not known. Excluded were patients with other autoimmune diseases, uncontrolled infections, pregnancy or lactation. Clinical symptoms, serum thyroxine, TRAb, thyroid ultrasound and orbital computed tomography were relied on for diagnosis. The CDR3 is 15 amino acids. Per the germline V gene, CDR1 is LNHDA and CDR2 is SQIVND (reference sequence). Trimming took off 4 bases at V and 3 bases at J, with 13 bases between the two ends. This sample is part of a study of Graves' ophthalmopathy and Graves' hyperthyroidism. Study-level information: The collection of peripheral blood took place at initial diagnosis, before any treatment.

Amplification targeted the TCR beta CDR3 regions, with RNA transcripts as the source material. After a first-round RT-PCR with HTBI primers, a second-round multiplex PCR was run. Using its own MiXCR run on the multiplex PCR reads, TCRdb lists one record per CDR3 protein. This table holds hundreds of thousands of distinct CDR3 sequences, roughly two fifths found once. Overall study results and limits: Blood also held most thyroid clonotypes expanded above 0.001 frequency.

V gene TRBV19 combines with J gene TRBJ1-5, with D possibly TRBD1 on 6 matching bases. The receptor comes from an adult man with Graves' ophthalmopathy. Material for sequencing was peripheral blood. CDR3: CASSTTGYDNQPQHF. The CDR3 DNA is TGTGCCAGTAGTACCACAGGGTATGACAATCAGCCCCAGCATTTT. Filled out from reference TRBV19 and TRBJ1-5, the complete variable domain reads DGGITQSPKYLFRKEGQNVTLSCEQNLNHDAMYWYRQDPGQGLRLIYYSQIVNDFQKGDIAEGYSVSREKKESFPLTVTSAQKNPTAFYLCASSTTGYDNQPQHFGDGTRLSIL.